Each of the 18 T cell receptor beta chains below was sequenced from the same sample in a study of glioma-infiltrating T cells after dendritic cell vaccination. Profiled with immunoSEQ multiplex PCR; TCRdb holds only in-frame clones, not every one. The sample carries about 64,000 clones, 80% to 85% recorded once. The source material was blood, sampled before dendritic cell vaccination. Receptors were obtained from a human donor with glioblastoma.

The rearrangement joins TRBV11-2 to TRBJ2-7; 12 bases map to TRBD1. The CDR3 spans 15 residues. Looked up from germline, CDR1 is SGHAT and CDR2 is FQNNGV. V shed 6 bases, J shed 9 bases, and the junction held 12 bases outside the gene matches. The CDR3, as DNA: TGTGCCAGCAGAACGGTCGCGGGACAGGGGGCTTCGCAGTACTTC. This codes for CASRTVAGQGASQYF.

V gene TRBV4-1 combines with J gene TRBJ1-4; 10 nucleotides agree with TRBD1. Germline V gene lookup returns CDR1 MGHRA and CDR2 YSYEKL. CDR3 size: 16 residues. V was clipped by 5 bases and J by 10 bases; unmatched bases: 13. CDR3 coding DNA: TGCGCCAGCAGCAAACCCCCGGGACAGGGGCTGGCAAAACTGTTTTTT. This sequence encodes CASSKPPGQGLAKLFF.

V is TRBV18 and J is TRBJ2-3; D is ambiguous. This CDR3 is 13 amino acids long. Germline-derived CDR1 and CDR2 are KGHSH and LQKENI. V lost 5 bases to trimming and J lost 0 bases, with 6 bases between them. CDR3: CASSSPSTDTQYF. For the CDR3, the DNA is TGTGCCAGCTCATCCCCTAGCACAGATACGCAGTATTTT.

The chain recombines TRBV14 with TRBJ2-1; no firm D call. The CDR3 contains 13 residues. CDR1 is SGHDN, CDR2 FVKESK, per germline. V was pared by 4 bases and J by 9 bases, with 13 bases between. CDR3 protein: CASSRSLSGEQFF. DNA of the CDR3: TGTGCCAGCAGCCGATCGCTCTCCGGTGAGCAGTTCTTC.

The chain combines TRBV19 with TRBJ2-4; 7 bases line up with TRBD1. V dropped 4 bases and J dropped 2; count of bases not matched to a gene: 8. This CDR3 region has 16 residues. Germline CDR1 LNHDA, CDR2 SQIVND (reference sequence). CDR3 loop: CASSTWDSFPKNIQYF. Written as DNA, the CDR3 is TGTGCCAGTAGTACATGGGACAGCTTTCCCAAAAACATTCAGTACTTC.

The V call is TRBV6-1, the J call TRBJ2-5; TRBD1 is a possible D gene (7 bases). The CDR3 contains 17 residues. Germline V lookup: CDR1 MNHNS, CDR2 SASEGT. Trimming stripped 3 bases from V and 5 bases from J, with 22 bases between. CDR3 DNA: TGTGCCAGCAGTGACGCCCGACAGGGCGGGATTCGGGAGACCCAGTACTTC. Translating gives CASSDARQGGIRETQYF.

The chain couples TRBV10-1 to TRBJ2-5; D uncertain. The better agreement between TRBJ2-7 and the DNA end casts doubt on the J call. Germline CDR1 reads WNHNN; CDR2 reads SYGVQD (reference sequence). The CDR3 covers 13 residues. CDR3 amino acids: CASSAGITYEQYF. Written as DNA, the CDR3 is TGCGCCAGCAGCGCAGGAATCACCTACGAGCAGTACTTC.

This clone was picked up one time. The germline gene is not matched at one end of the junction; a read error may be the cause. The J gene is TRBJ1-6, the V gene TRBV2, with 8 nucleotides matching TRBD1. CDR1 SNHLY and CDR2 FYNNEI come from the germline V gene. The CDR3 is 15 amino acids. The CDR3 here is CASGQGASYNPPLHF. In DNA, the CDR3 is TGTGCCAGCGGACAGGGCGCCTCCTATAATCCACCCCTCCACTTT. The variable domain in full, completed from reference TRBV2 and TRBJ1-6, reads EPEVTQTPSHQVTQMGQEVILRCVPISNHLYFYWYRQILGQKVEFLVSFYNNEISEKSEIFDDQFSVERPDGSNFTLKIRSTKLEDSAMYFCASGQGASYNPPLHFGNGTRLTVT.

V is TRBV9 and J is TRBJ1-2; possibly TRBD1 for D (5 bases). V gave up 0 bases and J gave up 0 bases, with 9 bases separating them. Looked up from germline, CDR1 is SGDLS and CDR2 is YYNGEE. The CDR3 is made up of 15 amino acids. The CDR3 bases are TGTGCCAGCAGCGTAGAGGGCAGGGCTAACTATGGCTACACCTTC. This gives the protein CASSVEGRANYGYTF.

The CDR3 protein is CASSSGLNTEAFF. The CDR3 bases are TGTGCCAGCTCCAGCGGGTTGAACACTGAAGCTTTCTTT. V usage is TRBV25-1 and J usage is TRBJ1-1; no firm D call. V was clipped by 8 bases and J by 0 bases, with 10 bases between them. Germline lookup yields CDR1 MGHDK and CDR2 SYGVNS. This CDR3 spans 13 amino acids.

The CDR3 DNA is TGTGCCAGCAGTAGGATCCGGGGGGCCTCCTACGAGCAGTACTTC. This encodes CASSRIRGASYEQYF. The chain employs TRBV5-4 and TRBJ2-7; TRBD2 might be the D (7 bases). Germline lookup yields CDR1 SGHNT and CDR2 YYREEE (reference sequence). This CDR3 is built from 15 residues. V dropped 5 bases and J dropped 0 bases, with 15 bases sitting between them. The full variable domain, completed using reference TRBV5-4 and TRBJ2-7, is ETGVTQSPTHLIKTRGQQVTLRCSSQSGHNTVSWYQQALGQGPQFIFQYYREEENGRGNFPPRFSGLQFPNYSSELNVNALELDDSALYLCASSRIRGASYEQYFGPGTRLTVT.

The chain combines TRBV6-1 with TRBJ1-3; TRBD1 agrees at 10 bases. V shed 8 bases and J 4 bases; nucleotides not matched to a gene: 5. This CDR3 is 14 amino acids long. Germline CDR1 is MNHNS and CDR2 is SASEGT. This CDR3 reads CASAGQGLGNTIYF. The CDR3 coding sequence is TGTGCCAGCGCGGGACAGGGGCTAGGAAACACCATATATTTT.

The gene calls are TRBV10-2 and TRBJ2-3, with 8 bases that match TRBD2. Germline loops: CDR1 WSHSY, CDR2 SAAADI. The CDR3 runs 19 residues. The V and J ends lost 3 bases and 5 bases, in that order; junction bases with no gene match: 19. The CDR3: CASSDHRPRRTGGVDTQYF. The CDR3, as DNA: TGCGCCAGCAGTGACCACCGACCCCGCCGGACGGGGGGGGTAGATACGCAGTATTTT.

This clone was seen once. The gene calls are TRBV9 and TRBJ1-5; 8 bases match TRBD1. Per germline, CDR1 SGDLS and CDR2 YYNGEE. V gave up 3 bases and J gave up 7 bases; unmatched junction bases: 6. The length of the CDR3 is 14 residues. The CDR3 region has the DNA TGTGCCAGCAGCGGAGCAGGGGGCTGGCAGCCCCAGCATTTT. Residues: CASSGAGGWQPQHF.

The chain links TRBV5-1 to TRBJ2-7, with TRBD2 matching 7 bases. CDR3 length: 15 amino acids. Germline V CDR1 and CDR2: SGHRS, YFSETQ. V lost 9 bases and J lost 7; bases outside the gene matches: 19. For the CDR3, the DNA is TGCGCCATCAAAGGGAGGGATCCCATACGAGGGGAGCAGTACTTC. It yields the protein CAIKGRDPIRGEQYF.

This clone was seen just once. V usage is TRBV2 and J usage is TRBJ1-1; D gene uncertain. The V and J ends lost 8 bases and 4 bases respectively, with 8 bases between them. Germline V CDR1 and CDR2: SNHLY, FYNNEI. The CDR3 length is 11 residues. CDR3 DNA: TGTGCCAGCTATCGTATCACTGAAGCTTTCTTT. This translates into CASYRITEAFF.

This chain uses TRBV10-3 with TRBJ2-1; 10 nucleotides agree with TRBD2. Germline V gene data show CDR1 as ENHRY and CDR2 as SYGVKD. Unmatched junction bases numbered 3, after V lost 6 bases and J lost 1 base. This CDR3 has 15 residues. CDR3 loop: CAIRASGGSYNEQFF. The CDR3 DNA follows: TGTGCCATCAGAGCTAGCGGGGGTTCCTACAATGAGCAGTTCTTC.

The chain carries TRBV28 and TRBJ1-5; 10 bases agree with TRBD1. The CDR3 length is 16 residues. The germline CDR1 and CDR2 sequences are MDHEN and SYDVKM. V was pared by 2 bases and J by 4 bases, with 5 bases of the junction left unmatched. In DNA, the CDR3 is TGTGCCAGCAGTTTAGGAGGGACAGGGGTTAATCAGCCCCAGCATTTT. Translated, it gives CASSLGGTGVNQPQHF.